Listed here is a single T cell receptor (beta chain). Between the trimmed V and J ends, which lost 6 bases and 4 bases, there was a span of 10 bases. The CDR3 loop spans 13 amino acids. Germline values: CDR1 ENHRY, CDR2 SYGVKD. The data stem from a study of cytomegalovirus exposure and HLA in healthy donors. Use of 60 Vbeta and 13 Jbeta primers characterized the PCR. TCRdb's table, derived via immunoSEQ multiplex PCR, lists solely in-frame clones and lacks some. The data hold roughly 110,000 clones, with 73% observed a single time. The source is a man between 25 and 39 years old in good health and CMV-seronegative. The V gene is TRBV10-3, the J gene TRBJ1-5, with a weak D call TRBD1 (5 bases). Sample: PBMCs. The chain's CDR3 is CAIRDKTNQPQHF. The CDR3, as DNA: TGTGCCATCAGGGACAAAACGAATCAGCCCCAGCATTTT.